Listed here are 18 T cell receptor beta chains from one sample, sequenced in a study of beta chain features in type 1 diabetes. No antigen has been identified for these receptors. Study outcomes and limitations: Type 1 diabetes patients had moderately but significantly shorter TCRB CDR3s in all four CD4+ subsets.

Investigators reverse transcribed all isolated RNA, so they sequenced expressed TCRB transcripts. Profiling relied on immunoSEQ multiplex PCR, and the TCRdb table lists in-frame clones only, not all of them. The table lists about 160,000 clones, approximately 8.4% of them singletons, with roughly 0.46% in the top ten. Input material: central memory CD4+ T cells from blood. These TCRs come from a man between 18 and 29 years old with type 1 diabetes.

This clone was seen a handful of times. The chain couples TRBV7-8 to TRBJ2-3, with 7 bases fitting TRBD1. This CDR3 contains 18 residues. The V and J ends lost 1 base and 0 bases, in that order; junction bases with no gene match: 10. Looked up from germline, CDR1 is SGHVS and CDR2 is FQNEAQ. In nucleotides, the CDR3 is TGTGCCAGCAGCTTAGAAATTTACGGGACAGCTAGCACAGATACGCAGTATTTT. Translation: CASSLEIYGTASTDTQYF.

This clone was recorded a few times. The rearrangement joins TRBV29-1 to TRBJ1-2; the D gene is possibly TRBD1 (5 bases). Between the trimmed V and J ends, which lost 0 bases and 6 bases, there was a span of 14 bases. Germline V gene sequence: CDR1 SQVTM, CDR2 ANQGSEA. The CDR3 has 14 residues. CDR3: CSVEDPSRVNGYTF. The CDR3 DNA reads as TGCAGCGTTGAAGATCCGTCCAGGGTTAATGGCTACACCTTC.

The J gene is TRBJ2-3, the V gene TRBV4-2, with a tentative D call TRBD2 (6 bases). Germline CDR1 is LGHNA and CDR2 is YNFKEQ. This CDR3 is built from 17 residues. V lost 0 bases, J lost 1 base, and 14 bases lay in between. CDR3 sequence (DNA): TGTGCCAGCAGCCAAGATGCGGCTAGCGCACGCACAGATACGCAGTATTTT. Residues: CASSQDAASARTDTQYF.

V and J are TRBV7-2 and TRBJ1-6, with D uncertain. The germline gives CDR1 SGHTA, CDR2 FQGNSA. This CDR3 spans 15 amino acids. V was cut by 1 base and J by 7 bases, with 11 bases left in between. The CDR3 sequence is CASSLEFTANSPLHF. CDR3 DNA: TGTGCCAGCAGCTTAGAGTTTACAGCAAATTCACCCCTCCACTTT.

The chain links TRBV9 to TRBJ2-3; D ambiguous. The CDR3 loop spans 14 amino acids. CDR1 is SGDLS and CDR2 is YYNGEE in the germline V gene. Trimming took 0 bases from V and 5 from J, leaving 10 bases between them. This chain's CDR3 is CASSVAGKGDTQYF. For the CDR3, the DNA is TGTGCCAGCAGCGTAGCGGGTAAAGGAGATACGCAGTATTTT.

DNA for the CDR3: TGTGCCAGCAGTGGACAGGTTGGAGAGACCCAGTACTTC. It is translated as CASSGQVGETQYF. The chain recombines TRBV2 with TRBJ2-5; D perhaps matches TRBD1 (6 bases). This CDR3 region has 13 residues. The germline V gene encodes CDR1 SNHLY and CDR2 FYNNEI. The V gene lost 4 bases and the J gene lost 4 bases, with 10 bases spanning the gap. The full variable domain, in which reference TRBV2 and TRBJ2-5 provide the parts outside the CDR3, is EPEVTQTPSHQVTQMGQEVILRCVPISNHLYFYWYRQILGQKVEFLVSFYNNEISEKSEIFDDQFSVERPDGSNFTLKIRSTKLEDSAMYFCASSGQVGETQYFGPGTRLLVL.

This CDR3 is CASFKRGDSYEQYF. The CDR3 nucleotides read TGTGCCAGCTTTAAACGGGGGGACTCCTACGAGCAGTACTTC. This sequence joins TRBV6-4 and TRBJ2-7; 7 bases fit TRBD2. Germline CDR1 is MRHNA and CDR2 is SNTAGT. J gave up 0 bases and V 8 bases, and 7 bases lay outside the gene matches. The CDR3 is 14 amino acids.

V gene TRBV7-9 combines with J gene TRBJ2-1, with TRBD2 matching over 11 bases. Trimming removed 1 base from V and 7 bases from J; junction bases left unmatched: 6. This CDR3 spans 16 amino acids. In germline, CDR1 is SEHNR, CDR2 FQNEAQ (reference sequence). This chain's CDR3 is CASSLDRTSGRNEQFF. The DNA of the CDR3 is TGTGCCAGCAGCTTAGATCGGACTAGCGGGCGAAATGAGCAGTTCTTC.

V is TRBV15 and J is TRBJ2-5; 11 bases align to TRBD2. From germline, CDR1 is LNHNV and CDR2 YYDKDF (reference sequence). The CDR3 spans 17 residues. V shed 0 bases, J shed 5 bases, and the junction held 8 bases outside the gene matches. For the CDR3, the DNA is TGTGCCACCAGCAGAGATCATATAGCGGGGGGGCTCGAGACCCAGTACTTC. Its translation is CATSRDHIAGGLETQYF. The full variable domain, with the rest looked up from reference TRBV15 and TRBJ2-5, is DAMVIQNPRYQVTQFGKPVTLSCSQTLNHNVMYWYQQKSSQAPKLLFHYYDKDFNNEADTPDNFQSRRPNTSFCFLDIRSPGLGDTAMYLCATSRDHIAGGLETQYFGPGTRLLVL.

This clone has more than one count but fewer than ten. The rearrangement links TRBV4-3 to TRBJ1-3; D ambiguous. V lost 1 base and J 1 base, leaving 11 bases between the germline ends. In germline, CDR1 is LGHNA, CDR2 YSLEER. The CDR3 runs 16 residues. CDR3 sequence: CASSQGSGGSGNTIYF. CDR3 DNA: TGCGCCAGCAGCCAAGGAAGCGGAGGGTCTGGAAACACCATATATTTT.

The rearrangement links TRBV4-1 to TRBJ2-7; no definite D call. Germline V gene data show CDR1 as MGHRA and CDR2 as YSYEKL. Trimming pared 1 base from V and 3 bases from J, leaving 16 bases between. The CDR3 extends over 16 amino acids. CDR3 region: CASSQGSSAGFYEQYF. The CDR3, as DNA: TGCGCCAGCAGCCAAGGGTCGTCGGCAGGATTCTACGAGCAGTACTTC.

With respect to this clone: The sample carries other DNA sequences with the same CDR3. The V and J genes are TRBV7-9 and TRBJ1-1, with 10 nucleotides matching TRBD1. V lost 4 bases, J lost 3 bases, and 2 bases stayed unmatched. Germline V gene lookup returns CDR1 SEHNR and CDR2 FQNEAQ (reference sequence). This CDR3 has 14 amino acids. The chain's CDR3 is CASSSGQGDTEAFF. The CDR3 nucleotides are TGTGCCAGCAGCTCCGGACAGGGGGACACTGAAGCTTTCTTT.

This clone occurred a few times. The chain uses TRBV7-9 and TRBJ1-2; tentatively, D is TRBD1 (6 bases). V was cut by 2 bases and J by 6 bases, with 13 bases left in between. In germline, CDR1 is SEHNR, CDR2 FQNEAQ (reference sequence). There are 14 residues in the CDR3. In DNA form, the CDR3 reads TGTGCCAGCAGCTTAATGGCAGGGGAACATGGCTACACCTTC. Translation: CASSLMAGEHGYTF.

This clone was seen a few times. The junction shows a germline mismatch at one end, possibly a read error. The chain recombines TRBV18 with TRBJ2-7; D gene ambiguous. The CDR3 is made up of 13 amino acids. Germline lookup yields CDR1 KGHSH and CDR2 LQKENI. The CDR3 loop is CASSPPFSGREHF. The CDR3 region has the DNA TGTGCCAGCTCACCACCCTTTAGTGGGCGTGAGCACTTC.

This clone has only a few counts. The V gene is TRBV18, the J gene TRBJ1-2; D gene unclear. The CDR3 sequence is 14 residues long. V was shortened by 3 bases and J by 2 bases, with 10 bases between the two germline ends. Looked up from germline, CDR1 is KGHSH and CDR2 is LQKENI. CDR3 nucleotides: TGTGCCAGCTCACCTGGGCCCACAAACTATGGCTACACCTTC. This gives the protein CASSPGPTNYGYTF.

This clone occurred a few times. V and J are TRBV27 and TRBJ2-6; TRBD1 aligns across 8 bases. CDR1 and CDR2 (germline): MNHEY, SMNVEV (reference sequence). The CDR3 length is 18 residues. The V and J ends lost 6 bases and 3 bases, in that order; junction bases with no gene match: 13. The CDR3 nucleotides are TGTGCCAGCAGCCCAGGACAGGGTGGTTGGGTTGGGGCCAACGTCCTGACTTTC. Translation gives CASSPGQGGWVGANVLTF.

The V and J genes are TRBV7-2 and TRBJ2-3, with 12 bases identical to TRBD2. The CDR3 loop spans 17 amino acids. The germline V gene has CDR1 SGHTA and CDR2 FQGNSA. The V and J ends lost 5 bases and 4 bases, in that order; junction bases with no gene match: 10. The DNA for the CDR3 is TGTGCCAGCAGCCGGAGACTAGCGGGAGATCGGGCAGATACGCAGTATTTT. It is translated as CASSRRLAGDRADTQYF.

The chain employs TRBV11-2 and TRBJ2-1; TRBD2 matches at 7 bases. Germline CDR1 SGHAT, CDR2 FQNNGV. V dropped 1 base and J dropped 0; count of bases not matched to a gene: 9. The CDR3 consists of 18 residues. CDR3 sequence: CASSLASSGLVSYNEQFF. CDR3 bases: TGTGCCAGCAGCTTAGCGTCTAGCGGCTTGGTCTCCTACAATGAGCAGTTCTTC.